This T cell receptor beta chain emerged from a study of cytomegalovirus exposure and HLA in healthy donors. The overall study: Among 350 to 500 genotyped donors, about 83% fell in the Caucasian-associated ancestry cluster.

It was with 60 Vbeta and 13 Jbeta primers that the PCR ran. Sequencing used immunoSEQ multiplex PCR; TCRdb keeps in-frame clones, though not all of them. The sample carries some 170,000 clones, 81% recorded once. Concerning this clone: The antigen remains unidentified.

V was trimmed by 5 bases and J by 6 bases, leaving 14 bases between them. The CDR3 runs to 14 residues. The germline V gene has CDR1 SGHTA and CDR2 FQGNSA. General study points: Links to common viral pathogens appeared, in a later analysis, for several of the most significant clusters. An ancestry cluster, one associated with Asian ancestry, reportedly showed fewer N-insertions than the approximately 720-donor mean in a later analysis. The authors later found most CMV-associated TCR beta chains appeared HLA-restricted.

This clonotype originated in a woman in her fifties or sixties in good health and CMV-seronegative. The V and J genes are TRBV7-2 and TRBJ2-1; D unclear. The sample comprised PBMCs. Here the CDR3 reads CASSPASLGNEQFF. DNA for the CDR3: TGTGCCAGCAGCCCAGCGTCTCTTGGCAATGAGCAGTTCTTC.